This TCR beta chain was obtained from a study of OX40 agonist ivuxolimab in advanced cancers. Measured with immunoSEQ multiplex PCR; TCRdb has only the in-frame clones, and not every one. The sample holds 55,000 to 75,000 clones; about 91% are singletons and the top ten take around 4%. V shed 5 bases and J 5 bases; nucleotides not matched to a gene: 8. Germline V lookup: CDR1 LNHDA, CDR2 SQIVND (reference sequence). The CDR3 length is 15 residues. Sample: CD4+ or CD8+ T cells sorted from blood, taken in a trial of the OX40 agonist ivuxolimab. This clonotype was obtained from an adult with an advanced solid tumor such as melanoma, head and neck, liver or kidney cancer. The chain is built from TRBV19 and TRBJ2-2; 7 positions agree with TRBD1. CDR3 region: CASSYPGTVTGELFF. The CDR3 nucleotides are TGTGCCAGTAGTTATCCCGGGACAGTAACCGGGGAGCTGTTTTTT.